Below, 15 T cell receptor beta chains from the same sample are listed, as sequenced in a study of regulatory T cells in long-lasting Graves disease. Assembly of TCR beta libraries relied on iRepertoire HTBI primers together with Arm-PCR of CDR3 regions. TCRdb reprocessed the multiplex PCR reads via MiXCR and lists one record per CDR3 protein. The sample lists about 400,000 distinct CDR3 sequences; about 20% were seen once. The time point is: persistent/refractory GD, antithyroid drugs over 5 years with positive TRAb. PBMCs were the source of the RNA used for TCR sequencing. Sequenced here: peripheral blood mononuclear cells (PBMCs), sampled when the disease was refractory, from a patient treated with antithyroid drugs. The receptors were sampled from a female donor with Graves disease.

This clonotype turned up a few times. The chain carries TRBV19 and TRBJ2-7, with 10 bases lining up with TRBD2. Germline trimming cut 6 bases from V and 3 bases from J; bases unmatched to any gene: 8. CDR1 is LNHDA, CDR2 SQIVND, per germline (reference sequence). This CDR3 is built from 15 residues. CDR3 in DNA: TGTGCCAGTAGCCCCAGTCTAGCGGGAGTCTACGAGCAGTACTTC. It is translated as CASSPSLAGVYEQYF.

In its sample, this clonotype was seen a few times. The CDR3: CASSAWDSPNGYTF. The CDR3 nucleotides are TGTGCCAGTAGTGCCTGGGACAGCCCCAATGGCTACACCTTC. J is TRBJ1-2 and V is TRBV19; 7 nucleotides align to TRBD1. This CDR3 has 14 amino acids. The V and J ends lost 5 bases and 6 bases, in that order; junction bases with no gene match: 9. Germline CDR1 is LNHDA and CDR2 is SQIVND (reference sequence).

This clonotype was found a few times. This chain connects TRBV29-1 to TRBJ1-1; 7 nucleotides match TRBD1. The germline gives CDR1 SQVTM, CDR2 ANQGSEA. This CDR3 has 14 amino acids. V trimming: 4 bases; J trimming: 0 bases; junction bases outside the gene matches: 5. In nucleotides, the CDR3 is TGCAGCGTTGGGGACAGTTATTTGAACACTGAAGCTTTCTTT. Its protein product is CSVGDSYLNTEAFF.

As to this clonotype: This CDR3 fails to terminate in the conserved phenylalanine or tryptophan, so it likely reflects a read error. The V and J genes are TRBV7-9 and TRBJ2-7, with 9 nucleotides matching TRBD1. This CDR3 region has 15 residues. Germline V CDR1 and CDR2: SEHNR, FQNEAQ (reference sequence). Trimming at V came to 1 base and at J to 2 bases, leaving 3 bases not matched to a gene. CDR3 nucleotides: TGTGCCAGCAGCTTAGGGACAGGGGAGACCTACGAGCAGTACTCC. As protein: CASSLGTGETYEQYS.

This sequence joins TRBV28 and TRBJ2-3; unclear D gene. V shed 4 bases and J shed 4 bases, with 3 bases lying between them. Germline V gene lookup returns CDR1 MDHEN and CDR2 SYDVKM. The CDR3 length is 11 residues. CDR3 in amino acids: CASSSADTQYF. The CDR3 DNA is TGTGCCAGCAGTTCAGCAGATACGCAGTATTTT.

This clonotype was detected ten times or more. CDR3 coding DNA: TGTGCCAGCAGTTACCGAGGTGGAGGGGCTAGCGGGAGAGAGACCCAGTACTTC. It encodes CASSYRGGGASGRETQYF. The chain couples TRBV6-5 to TRBJ2-5; the match to TRBD2 covers 10 bases. Trimming took 2 bases from V and 4 from J; bases not matched to a gene: 13. The CDR3 consists of 18 residues. Germline V gene sequence: CDR1 MNHEY, CDR2 SVGAGI.

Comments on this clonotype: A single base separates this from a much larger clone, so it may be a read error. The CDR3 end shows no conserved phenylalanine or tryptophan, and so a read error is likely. CDR3 region: CASSPAGSYGYTL. The CDR3 DNA sequence: TGTGCCAGCAGCCCCGCAGGGAGCTATGGCTACACCCTC. This chain connects TRBV6-1 to TRBJ1-2; maybe TRBD1 (5 bases). Germline V gene data show CDR1 as MNHNS and CDR2 as SASEGT. There are 13 residues in the CDR3. V was trimmed by 6 bases and J by 4 bases, leaving 12 bases between them.

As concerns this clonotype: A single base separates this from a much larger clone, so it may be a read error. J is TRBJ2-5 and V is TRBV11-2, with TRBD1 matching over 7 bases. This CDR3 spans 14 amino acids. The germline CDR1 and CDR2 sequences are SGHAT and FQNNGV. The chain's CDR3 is CASSSTGYQGTQYF. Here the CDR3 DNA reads TGTGCCAGCAGCTCGACAGGGTACCAAGGGACCCAGTACTTC. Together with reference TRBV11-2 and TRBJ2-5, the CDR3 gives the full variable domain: EAGVAQSPRYKIIEKRQSVAFWCNPISGHATLYWYQQILGQGPKLLIQFQNNGVVDDSQLPKDRFSAERLKGVDSTLKIQPAKLEDSAVYLCASSSTGYQGTQYFGPGTRLLVL.

DNA for the CDR3: TGTGCCAGCAGCTTATTCACGGGACGGAAGTTCGGTCGCTCAGTGAACACTGAAGCTTTCTTT. Translated: CASSLFTGRKFGRSVNTEAFF. The chain is built from TRBV7-2 and TRBJ1-1; possible D gene TRBD1, 5 bases. V was shortened by 2 bases and J by 0 bases, with 28 bases between the two germline ends. The CDR3 has 21 residues. Germline V CDR1 and CDR2: SGHTA, FQGNSA.

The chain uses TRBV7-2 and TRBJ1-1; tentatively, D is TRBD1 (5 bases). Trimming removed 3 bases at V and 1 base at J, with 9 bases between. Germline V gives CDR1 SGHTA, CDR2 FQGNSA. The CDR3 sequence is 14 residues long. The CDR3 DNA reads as TGTGCCAGCAGCTTCCTAAGGGGGAACACTGAAGCTTTCTTT. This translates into CASSFLRGNTEAFF. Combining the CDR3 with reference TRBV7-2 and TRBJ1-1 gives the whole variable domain GAGVSQSPSNKVTEKGKDVELRCDPISGHTALYWYRQSLGQGLEFLIYFQGNSAPDKSGLPSDRFSAERTGGSVSTLTIQRTQQEDSAVYLCASSFLRGNTEAFFGQGTRLTVV.

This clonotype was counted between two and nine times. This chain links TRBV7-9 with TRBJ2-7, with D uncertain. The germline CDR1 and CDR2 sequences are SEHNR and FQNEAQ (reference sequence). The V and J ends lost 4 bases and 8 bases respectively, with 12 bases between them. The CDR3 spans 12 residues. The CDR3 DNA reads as TGTGCCAGCAGCTCCCTCGACTTACAGCAGTACTTC. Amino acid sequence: CASSSLDLQQYF.

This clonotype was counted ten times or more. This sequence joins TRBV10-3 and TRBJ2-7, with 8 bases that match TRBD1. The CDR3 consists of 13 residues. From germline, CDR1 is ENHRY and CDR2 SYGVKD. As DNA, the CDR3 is TGTGCAACAAGGGACAGGCCATCGCAGGAGCAGTACTTC. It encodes CATRDRPSQEQYF.

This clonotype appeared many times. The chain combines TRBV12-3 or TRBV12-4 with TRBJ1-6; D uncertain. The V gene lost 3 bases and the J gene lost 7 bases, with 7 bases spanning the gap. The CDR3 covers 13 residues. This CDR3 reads CASSFLENSPLHF. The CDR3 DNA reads TGTGCCAGCAGTTTCCTAGAAAATTCACCCCTCCACTTT.

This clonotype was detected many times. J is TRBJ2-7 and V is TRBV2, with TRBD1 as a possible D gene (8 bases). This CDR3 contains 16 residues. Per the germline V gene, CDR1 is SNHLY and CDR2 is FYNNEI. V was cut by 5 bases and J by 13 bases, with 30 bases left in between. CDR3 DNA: TGTGCCAGCAGTCCTCCAATAGGACAGGGTAGGGCGGGAGCTTACTTC. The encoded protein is CASSPPIGQGRAGAYF. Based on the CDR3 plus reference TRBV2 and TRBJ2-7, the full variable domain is EPEVTQTPSHQVTQMGQEVILRCVPISNHLYFYWYRQILGQKVEFLVSFYNNEISEKSEIFDDQFSVERPDGSNFTLKIRSTKLEDSAMYFCASSPPIGQGRAGAYFGPGTRLTVT.

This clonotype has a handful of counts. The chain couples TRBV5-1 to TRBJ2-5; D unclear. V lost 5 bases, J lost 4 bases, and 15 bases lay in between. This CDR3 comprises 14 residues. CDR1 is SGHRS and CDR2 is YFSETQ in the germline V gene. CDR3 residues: CASSSPESGETQYF. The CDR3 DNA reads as TGCGCCAGCAGTTCCCCCGAATCCGGAGAGACCCAGTACTTC.